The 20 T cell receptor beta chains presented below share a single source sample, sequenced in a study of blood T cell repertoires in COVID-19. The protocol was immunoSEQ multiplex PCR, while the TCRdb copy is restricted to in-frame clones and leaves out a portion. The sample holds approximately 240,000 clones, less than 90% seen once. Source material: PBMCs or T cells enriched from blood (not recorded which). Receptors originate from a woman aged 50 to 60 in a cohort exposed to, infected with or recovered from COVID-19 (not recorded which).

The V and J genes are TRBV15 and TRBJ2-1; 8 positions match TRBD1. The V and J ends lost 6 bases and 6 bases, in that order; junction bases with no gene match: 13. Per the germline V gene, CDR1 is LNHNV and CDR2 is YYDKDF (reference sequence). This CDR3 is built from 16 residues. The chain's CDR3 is CATSPLGQGLFNEQFF. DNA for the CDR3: TGTGCCACCAGTCCACTTGGACAGGGTCTTTTCAATGAGCAGTTCTTC.

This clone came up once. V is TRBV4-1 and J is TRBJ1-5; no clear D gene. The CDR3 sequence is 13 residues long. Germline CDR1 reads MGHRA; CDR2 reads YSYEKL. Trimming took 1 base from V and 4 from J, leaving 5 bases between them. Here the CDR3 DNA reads TGCGCCAGCAGCCAAGTCCTAAATCAGCCCCAGCATTTT. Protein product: CASSQVLNQPQHF.

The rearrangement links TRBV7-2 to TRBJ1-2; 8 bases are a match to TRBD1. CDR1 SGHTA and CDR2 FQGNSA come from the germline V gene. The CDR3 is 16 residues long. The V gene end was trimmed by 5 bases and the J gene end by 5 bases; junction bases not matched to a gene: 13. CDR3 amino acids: CASSIRTGQGTYGYTF. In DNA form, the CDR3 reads TGTGCCAGCAGCATACGAACCGGACAGGGAACATATGGCTACACCTTC.

CDR3 DNA sequence: TGCGCCAGCAGCCTCGGTGTCAGGGGACGCTTCTATGGCTACACCTTC. This codes for CASSLGVRGRFYGYTF. This chain connects TRBV4-1 to TRBJ1-2; possible D gene TRBD1, 6 bases. Germline V CDR1 and CDR2: MGHRA, YSYEKL. The CDR3 has 16 residues. V gave up 4 bases and J gave up 4 bases, with 19 bases separating them.

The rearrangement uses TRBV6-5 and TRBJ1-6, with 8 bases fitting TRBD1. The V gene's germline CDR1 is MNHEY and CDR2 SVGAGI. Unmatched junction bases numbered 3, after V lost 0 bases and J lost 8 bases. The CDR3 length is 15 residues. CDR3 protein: CASSYSRDRYSPLHF. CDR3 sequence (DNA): TGTGCCAGCAGTTACTCGAGGGACAGGTATTCACCCCTCCACTTT.

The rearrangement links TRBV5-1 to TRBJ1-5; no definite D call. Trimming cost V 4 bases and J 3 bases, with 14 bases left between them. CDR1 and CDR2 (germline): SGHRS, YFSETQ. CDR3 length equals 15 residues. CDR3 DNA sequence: TGCGCCAGCAGCGTTGAACCGGGAATCAATCAGCCCCAGCATTTT. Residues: CASSVEPGINQPQHF.

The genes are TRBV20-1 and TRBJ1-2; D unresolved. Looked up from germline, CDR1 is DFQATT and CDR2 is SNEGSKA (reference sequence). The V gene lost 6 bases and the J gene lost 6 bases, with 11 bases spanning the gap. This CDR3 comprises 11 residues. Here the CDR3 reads CSARVGNGYTF. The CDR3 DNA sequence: TGCAGTGCGCGGGTGGGGAATGGCTACACCTTC.

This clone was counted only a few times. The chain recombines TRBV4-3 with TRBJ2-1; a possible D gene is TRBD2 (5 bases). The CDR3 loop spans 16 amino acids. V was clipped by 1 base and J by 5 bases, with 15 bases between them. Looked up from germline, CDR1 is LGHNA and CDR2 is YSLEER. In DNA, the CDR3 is TGCGCCAGCAGCCAAGGTTTCCGGGGTCCGGACAATGAGCAGTTCTTC. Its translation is CASSQGFRGPDNEQFF.

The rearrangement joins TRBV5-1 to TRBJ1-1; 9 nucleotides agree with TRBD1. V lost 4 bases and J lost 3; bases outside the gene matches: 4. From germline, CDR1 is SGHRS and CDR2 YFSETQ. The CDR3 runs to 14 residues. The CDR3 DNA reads TGCGCCAGCAGCGCAACAGGGGGCTACACTGAAGCTTTCTTT. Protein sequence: CASSATGGYTEAFF. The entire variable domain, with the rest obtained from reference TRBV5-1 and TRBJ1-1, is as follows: KAGVTQTPRYLIKTRGQQVTLSCSPISGHRSVSWYQQTPGQGLQFLFEYFSETQRNKGNFPGRFSGRQFSNSRSEMNVSTLELGDSALYLCASSATGGYTEAFFGQGTRLTVV.

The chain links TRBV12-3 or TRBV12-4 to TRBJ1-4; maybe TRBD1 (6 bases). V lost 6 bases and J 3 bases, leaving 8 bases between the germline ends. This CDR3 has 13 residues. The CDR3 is CASRGQPNEKLFF. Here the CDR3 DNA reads TGTGCCAGCAGAGGACAGCCTAATGAAAAACTGTTTTTT.

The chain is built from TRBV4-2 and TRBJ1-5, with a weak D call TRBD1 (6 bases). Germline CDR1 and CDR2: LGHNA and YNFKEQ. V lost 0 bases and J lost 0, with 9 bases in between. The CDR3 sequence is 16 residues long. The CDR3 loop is CASSQDRRGSNQPQHF. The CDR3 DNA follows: TGTGCCAGCAGCCAAGATCGCAGGGGTAGCAATCAGCCCCAGCATTTT.

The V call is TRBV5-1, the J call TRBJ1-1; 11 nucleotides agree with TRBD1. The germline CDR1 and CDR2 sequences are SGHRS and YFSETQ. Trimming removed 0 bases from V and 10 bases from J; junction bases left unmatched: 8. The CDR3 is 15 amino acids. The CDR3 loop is CASSLGGTGGSGAFF. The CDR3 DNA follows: TGCGCCAGCAGCTTGGGCGGGACAGGGGGGTCCGGAGCTTTCTTT.

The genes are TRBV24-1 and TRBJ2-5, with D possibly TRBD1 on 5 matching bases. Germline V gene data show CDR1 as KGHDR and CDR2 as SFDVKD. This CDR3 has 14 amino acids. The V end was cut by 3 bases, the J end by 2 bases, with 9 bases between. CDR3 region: CATSDPDSQETQYF. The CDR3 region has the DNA TGTGCCACCAGTGATCCCGACAGTCAAGAGACCCAGTACTTC.

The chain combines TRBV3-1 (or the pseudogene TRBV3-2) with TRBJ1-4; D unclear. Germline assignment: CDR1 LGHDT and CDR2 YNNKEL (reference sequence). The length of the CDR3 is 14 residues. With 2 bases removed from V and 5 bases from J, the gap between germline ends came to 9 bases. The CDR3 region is CASSQSQWNEKLFF. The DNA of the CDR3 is TGTGCCAGCAGCCAATCACAGTGGAATGAAAAACTGTTTTTT.

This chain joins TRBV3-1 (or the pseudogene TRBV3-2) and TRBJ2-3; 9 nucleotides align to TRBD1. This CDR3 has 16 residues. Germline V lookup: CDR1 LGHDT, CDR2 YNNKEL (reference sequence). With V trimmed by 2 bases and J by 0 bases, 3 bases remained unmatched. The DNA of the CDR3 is TGTGCCAGCAGCCAAAACAGGGGGCCTAGCACAGATACGCAGTATTTT. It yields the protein CASSQNRGPSTDTQYF.

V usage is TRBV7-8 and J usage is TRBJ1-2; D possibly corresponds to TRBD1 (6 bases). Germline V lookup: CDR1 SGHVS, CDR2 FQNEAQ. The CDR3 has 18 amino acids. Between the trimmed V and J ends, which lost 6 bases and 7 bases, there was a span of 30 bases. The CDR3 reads CASSPGQHPGKEEGGYTF. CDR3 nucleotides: TGTGCCAGCAGTCCAGGACAGCATCCCGGAAAGGAGGAAGGTGGCTACACCTTC.

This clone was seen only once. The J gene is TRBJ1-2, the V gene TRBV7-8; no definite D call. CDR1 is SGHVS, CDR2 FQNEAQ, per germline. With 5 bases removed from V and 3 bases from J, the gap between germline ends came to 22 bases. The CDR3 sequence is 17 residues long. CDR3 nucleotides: TGTGCCAGCAGCCCATATGAGGGTGGCTCACCTTACTATGGCTACACCTTC. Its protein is CASSPYEGGSPYYGYTF.

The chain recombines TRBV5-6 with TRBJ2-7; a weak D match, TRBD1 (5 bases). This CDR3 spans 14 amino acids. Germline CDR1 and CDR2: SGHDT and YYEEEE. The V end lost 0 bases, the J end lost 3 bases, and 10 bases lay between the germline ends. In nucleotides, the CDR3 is TGTGCCAGCAGCTTGGTTTTGGACAACTACGAGCAGTACTTC. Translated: CASSLVLDNYEQYF.

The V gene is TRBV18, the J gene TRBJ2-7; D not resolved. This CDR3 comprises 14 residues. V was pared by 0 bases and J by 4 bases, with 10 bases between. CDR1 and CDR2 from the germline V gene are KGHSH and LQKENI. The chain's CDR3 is CASSPPARSYEQYF. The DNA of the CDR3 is TGTGCCAGCTCACCACCCGCGCGGTCATACGAGCAGTACTTC.

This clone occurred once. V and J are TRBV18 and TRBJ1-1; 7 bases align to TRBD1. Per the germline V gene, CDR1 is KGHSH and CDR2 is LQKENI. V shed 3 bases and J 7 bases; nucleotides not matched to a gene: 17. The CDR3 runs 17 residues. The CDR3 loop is CASSPRQGSMGGGEAFF. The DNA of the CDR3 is TGTGCCAGCTCACCCCGACAGGGTTCGATGGGTGGGGGTGAAGCTTTCTTT.